Detailed here is one TCR beta chain. There is no known antigen for this receptor. An end of the junction does not agree with germline; a read error may underlie this. This specimen comes from a study of OX40 agonist ivuxolimab in advanced cancers. Describing the broader study: Ivuxolimab, which targeted the costimulatory receptor OX40 (CD134), was an agonistic, fully human IgG2 monoclonal antibody. Of the roughly 53 patients in dose escalation, around 19 had hepatocellular carcinoma, some 15 had melanoma, 9 had renal cell carcinoma and 9 had head and neck cancer. The purpose of peripheral TCRbeta sequencing was to test whether ivuxolimab changed TCR sequence diversity and led to clonal T-cell expansion. Intravenous ivuxolimab was administered to patients every 2 weeks at six dose levels: 0.01, 0.1, 0.3, 1.5, 3 and 10 mg/kg. The paper reports the monotherapy dose-escalation portion (N ≈ 52 patients) of the phase I ivuxolimab trial. In the dose-escalation cohort, 82.7% of patients were male, and the mean age was around 60 years, with a range of 23 to 79. Partial responses occurred in three dose-escalation patients: two with cutaneous melanoma and one with hepatocellular carcinoma. Prior anti-PD-1, anti-PD-L1 or anti-CTLA-4 therapy was permitted, and checkpoint inhibitors had been received by about two fifths of dose-escalation patients.

The trial excluded patients who had a history of autoimmune disease or who were on systemic immunosuppression. In every dose cohort, peripheral blood was drawn for TCR sequencing at baseline, cycle 4 day 1, and cycle 7 day 1. The samples were taken from a phase I, first-in-human, multicenter, open-label dose-escalation trial of ivuxolimab. Adults with locally advanced or metastatic melanoma, renal cell carcinoma, hepatocellular carcinoma or head and neck squamous cell carcinoma were enrolled in the trial. CD4+ and CD8+ T cells were sorted separately from peripheral blood before TCR sequencing. Genomic DNA was isolated from the sorted cells so that the TCRbeta CDR3 region could be sequenced. The immunoSEQ Assay was used to sequence the TCRbeta CDR3 regions. TCRdb retrieved this table from immuneACCESS and kept in-frame rearrangements only. Not all clones are present; in checked studies, unresolved V genes account for under half, and no reason is known for the remainder. This sample comprises around 58,000 clones, around 87% of them detected only once. Roughly 5.2% of the sample is taken by the ten largest.

Counted from cysteine to phenylalanine, this CDR3 has 14 amino acids. Only the CDR3 portion is preserved as DNA: 42 bases, with reading frame beginning at the first base. CDR1 ENHRY and CDR2 SYGVKD are derived from the germline V gene. Paper-wide results and their limitations: After ivuxolimab, more expanded clones were found on average in CD8+ T cells than in CD4+ T cells. Which antigens the clonally expanded peripheral T cells were specific for was not determined. In the 0.1-3.0 mg/kg groups, partial responders were among the patients with the lowest normalized peripheral clonal expansion, particularly in CD8+ T cells. Low levels of normalized T-cell clonal expansion were also seen in some patients who did not respond. At doses of 0.1 to 3.0 mg/kg, clonal expansion of both CD4+ and CD8+ T cells in blood was seen between baseline and week 6.

The TCR comes from an adult with an advanced solid tumor such as melanoma, head and neck, liver or kidney cancer. The chain is assembled from TRBV10-3 and TRBJ2-7, with a weak D call of TRBD1 (6 bases match). This material consisted of CD4+ or CD8+ T cells sorted from blood, taken in a trial of the OX40 agonist ivuxolimab. CDR3 sequence: CATSELGAVYEQYF. The nucleotide sequence reads TGTGCCACCAGTGAGTTGGGGGCAGTCTACGAGCAGTACTTC.